This T cell receptor (beta chain) emerged from a study of Ad26.COV2.S vaccination and SARS-CoV-2 variants. For the study at large: Donor had been placed in the Ad26.COV2.S arm of the COV1001 trial. Whole-study findings and limits: Among vaccine recipients, spike-specific TCR breadth exceeded that of placebo recipients.

Clones were read by immunoSEQ multiplex PCR, and TCRdb kept only the in-frame ones, dropping some. Seen here are 440,000 or so clones, 80% to 90% observed once, and the top ten hold 1.5% to 2%. In regard to this clone: Its antigen is still unknown.

The CDR3 has 16 amino acids. V was shortened by 5 bases and J by 4 bases, with 20 bases between the two germline ends. CDR1 SEHNR and CDR2 FQNEAQ come from the germline V gene (reference sequence). Documented treatment: roughly 19 received Ad26.COV2.S at low or high dose, single or two shots; 5 received placebo; per-sample allocation not given. Samples were taken on day 63 after the first vaccine or placebo injection. This adult donor, from Boston, was 18-55 years old. The chain combines TRBV7-9 with TRBJ1-2; possible D gene TRBD1, 5 bases. The sequencing here drew on peripheral blood, taken in a trial of Ad26.COV2.S vaccine versus placebo. This receptor was obtained from a person between 18 and 65 years old who received the Ad26.COV2.S COVID-19 vaccine or a placebo. DNA of the CDR3: TGTGCCAGCAGCCAGATTCTACCCGGGGGGACCTATGGCTACACCTTC. Residues: CASSQILPGGTYGYTF.